This is a list of T cell receptor beta chains from one sample in a study of T cell repertoires in cytomegalovirus infection. TCRdb ran MiXCR on the reads and lists one entry per CDR3 protein. The data contain about 450,000 distinct CDR3 sequences, roughly 31% of them seen just once; the ten biggest clones take up roughly 13%. Specimen: PBMCs. The receptors derive from a human donor in good health (CMV status not recorded). Some clones in this sample may be carry-over from other donors' samples. The CDR3 runs from the conserved cysteine through the conserved F or W. Fields, in order: J gene, D gene, clone size, V gene, CDR3 DNA, CDR3 protein. The D gene is left open where the match is weak. The listing skips clone size in some rows; elsewhere it reads once, few, many or a size class.

>TRBJ2-1|-|-|TRBV20-1
TGCAGTGCTGAACGACAGATAAGCTCCTACAATGAGCAGTTCTTC
CSAERQISSYNEQFF
>TRBJ2-1|-|-|TRBV7-2
TGTGCCAGCATTCTGTCCGCGCGGGCACTAAATGAGCAGTTCTTC
CASILSARALNEQFF
>TRBJ1-1|-|many|TRBV6-6
TGTGCCAGCAGTTCGCAAACCGGATTAGCTTTCTTT
CASSSQTGLAFF
>TRBJ1-4|-|many|TRBV7-8
TGTGCCAGCAGCTTAGCTACAGGTGAAAAACTGTTTTTT
CASSLATGEKLFF
>TRBJ1-3|-|many|TRBV7-9
TGTGCCAGCAGCTTAGCGATAGGGCAGGTGGCTGGAAACACCATATATTTT
CASSLAIGQVAGNTIYF
>TRBJ1-6|TRBD1|-|TRBV2
TGTGCCAGCAGGGACAGGGGATACTCACCCCTCCACTTT
CASRDRGYSPLHF
>TRBJ1-6|-|-|TRBV7-6
TGTGCCAGCAGCCCTCGGTGGGGGGCGTCGGGCTCACCCCTCCACTTT
CASSPRWGASGSPLHF
>TRBJ2-2|TRBD2|many|TRBV7-2
TGTGCCAGCAGCTATCACGGGGGGACCGGGGAGCTGTTTTTT
CASSYHGGTGELFF
>TRBJ2-3|-|-|TRBV5-4
TGTGCCAGCAGGACCGGGACGGGTCGCGATACGCAGTATTTT
CASRTGTGRDTQYF
>TRBJ1-2|-|-|TRBV5-6
TGTGCCAGCAGCTACAGGGACCCCTATGGCTACACCTTC
CASSYRDPYGYTF
>TRBJ1-6|TRBD1|-|TRBV18
TGTGCCAGCTCACCCCGGTTTGGCAGGGGGGATTCACCCCTCCACTTT
CASSPRFGRGDSPLHF
>TRBJ2-2|-|-|TRBV7-2
TGTGCCAGCAGCCAGCTAGCGTCCGGGGAGCTGTTTTTT
CASSQLASGELFF
>TRBJ1-1|TRBD1|few|TRBV18
TGTGCCAGCTCACTTGACAGGGGGCATGACACTGAAGCTTTCTTT
CASSLDRGHDTEAFF
>TRBJ1-6|-|many|TRBV7-6
TGTGCCAGCAGCCCAGGCCCCAATTCACCCCTCCACTTT
CASSPGPNSPLHF
>TRBJ1-6|-|many|TRBV4-1
TGCGCCAGCAGCCAGACACAGGGAATAACCCTCCACTTT
CASSQTQGITLHF
>TRBJ2-3|-|many|TRBV11-2
TGTGCCAGCAGCTTAACGGGGGCCAGCACAGATACGCAGTATTTT
CASSLTGASTDTQYF
>TRBJ2-1|TRBD2|-|TRBV6-2/TRBV6-3
TGTGCCAGCAGTCGAGTGGTGGGGGGGAGCTCCTACAATGAGCAGTTCTTC
CASSRVVGGSSYNEQFF
>TRBJ2-1|TRBD2|-|TRBV20-1
TGCAGTGCTAGAGGGACTAGCGGGGGGCTTAATGAGCAGTTCTTC
CSARGTSGGLNEQFF
>TRBJ1-2|TRBD1|-|TRBV18
TGTGCCTGCTCCCTAACTGACAGGGGACTGCAAGGCTACACCTTC
CACSLTDRGLQGYTF
>TRBJ1-2|-|-|TRBV11-2
TGTGCCAGCAACATTACAGGGAGCTATGGCTACACCTTC
CASNITGSYGYTF
>TRBJ1-1|-|few|TRBV18
TGTGCCAGCTCTCATACAGGGAGCACTGAAGCTTTCTTT
CASSHTGSTEAFF
>TRBJ2-2|-|-|TRBV7-2
TGTGCCAGCAGCTTAAAGGCTCTCTCCACCGGGGAGCTGTTTTTT
CASSLKALSTGELFF
>TRBJ2-7|-|few|TRBV27
TGTGCCAGCGGACCGGGGTCCTACGAGCAGTACTTC
CASGPGSYEQYF
>TRBJ1-1|-|few|TRBV19
TGTGCCAGTAGTATATCCGGGATTGTGAACACTGAAGCTTTCTTT
CASSISGIVNTEAFF
>TRBJ2-5|TRBD2|once|TRBV20-1
TGCAGTGCTAGTACGAGCGGGGGACTTCAAGAGACCCAGTACTTC
CSASTSGGLQETQYF
>TRBJ2-2|TRBD1|-|TRBV19
TGTGCCAGTATTATTCAGGGGGCCGGCACCGGGGAGCTGTTTTTT
CASIIQGAGTGELFF
>TRBJ1-5|TRBD1|-|TRBV27
TGTGCCAGCAGTCCCACAACAGGGGGGGTGTCCCAGCATTTT
CASSPTTGGVSQHF
>TRBJ1-1|TRBD1|few|TRBV5-4
TGTGCCAGCAGCTCACACAGGGGGCGCCGGGCGAACACTGAAGCTTTCTTT
CASSSHRGRRANTEAFF
>TRBJ2-7|-|-|TRBV6-1
TGTGCCAGCAGTGAAGCACGGGTCAACTACGAGCAGTACTTC
CASSEARVNYEQYF
>TRBJ2-1|TRBD1|few|TRBV7-9
TGTGCCAGCAGCCTCGGGACAGAAAACAATGAGCAGTTCTTC
CASSLGTENNEQFF
>TRBJ2-1|-|-|TRBV4-3
TGCGCCAGCAGCCAAAACCCCGCAGGGGATGAGCAGTTCTTC
CASSQNPAGDEQFF
>TRBJ2-2|TRBD1|many|TRBV6-5
TGTGCCAGCAGTTACGGGACAGCGAACACCGGGGAGCTGTTTTTT
CASSYGTANTGELFF
>TRBJ2-5|-|-|TRBV5-4
TGTGCCAGCAGCTTGGAACGGCGTCAAGAGACCCAGTACTTC
CASSLERRQETQYF
>TRBJ2-4|-|many|TRBV6-2/TRBV6-3
TGTGCCAGCAGTTCCGGGACAACCAAAAACATTCAGTACTTC
CASSSGTTKNIQYF
>TRBJ1-1|-|-|TRBV11-1
TGTGCCAGCAGCGAGGCATCCGGGATGAACACTGAAGCTTTCTTT
CASSEASGMNTEAFF
>TRBJ2-1|TRBD2|few|TRBV6-5
TGTGCCAGCAGTTTCGGGACTAGCGGGGGGCAGGGTGAGCAGTTCTTC
CASSFGTSGGQGEQFF
>TRBJ2-3|-|many|TRBV7-2
TGTGCCAGCAGCTTAGAAGTTACAGATACGCAGTATTTT
CASSLEVTDTQYF
>TRBJ1-6|-|-|TRBV7-6
TGTGCCAGCAGCTTAGGGACTTCTATTAATTCACCCCTCCACTTT
CASSLGTSINSPLHF
>TRBJ2-6|TRBD1|few|TRBV6-5
TGTGCCAGCAGTTCGGGACAGGGGTACTCTGGGGCCAACGTCCTGACTTTC
CASSSGQGYSGANVLTF
>TRBJ1-1|-|few|TRBV19
TGTGCCAGTAGTATAGTCATGAACACTGAAGCTTTCTTT
CASSIVMNTEAFF
>TRBJ2-1|TRBD2|few|TRBV28
TGTGCCAGCAGTTTGGAGCGGGGGGTCACCTACAATGAGCAGTTCTTC
CASSLERGVTYNEQFF
>TRBJ2-1|TRBD2|-|TRBV11-2
TGTGCCAGCAGCCTAATTAGCGGGGGGGCCGATGAGCAGTTCTTC
CASSLISGGADEQFF
>TRBJ2-5|-|few|TRBV6-6
TGTGCCAGCAGCTACTCAAGAAACCAAGAGACCCAGTACTTC
CASSYSRNQETQYF
>TRBJ1-1|TRBD1|-|TRBV29-1
TGCAGCGTTGCTGGACAGGGTACGACTGAAGCTTTCTTT
CSVAGQGTTEAFF
>TRBJ1-1|TRBD1|-|TRBV19
TGTGCCAGTCTAACGTGGGGACAGCTTGAAGCTTTCTTT
CASLTWGQLEAFF
>TRBJ2-1|TRBD1|few|TRBV2
TGTGCCAGCAATATACAGGGGGTCTACAATGAGCAGTTCTTC
CASNIQGVYNEQFF
>TRBJ2-3|-|few|TRBV28
TGTGCCAGCAGTTTCCCACCAGGCAGGAAAATCACAGATACGCAGTATTTT
CASSFPPGRKITDTQYF
>TRBJ2-1|TRBD2|-|TRBV6-8
TGTGCCATCAGTCCCCTGAGCGGGGGGCCCGTTGAGCAGTTCTTC
CAISPLSGGPVEQFF
>TRBJ2-1|-|few|TRBV7-8
TGTGCCAGCAGTTCGCGGGGACACACCGATGAGCAGTTCTTC
CASSSRGHTDEQFF
>TRBJ2-7|-|-|TRBV20-1
TGCAGTGCTCCCAAGGGGGGATACGAGCAGTACTTC
CSAPKGGYEQYF
>TRBJ2-7|-|many|TRBV7-6
TGTGCCAGCAGCTTAGGTTTCGGGGTCCTACCGGATTTGGGTTACGAGCAGTACTTC
CASSLGFGVLPDLGYEQYF